The source of this T cell receptor beta chain is a study of T cells after yellow fever vaccination. About the study: SMART-Seq v4 Ultra Low Input prepared libraries from low-cell fractions. General study points: Faster peaking, at day 5 versus 15, marked a secondary response that was weaker. Reappearance after the booster was observed for most primary-vaccination clones (around 96% CD4, about 90% CD8).

Turning to this clonotype: The antigen is undetermined.

The germline gives CDR1 SGHVS, CDR2 FNYEAQ. The CDR3 sequence is 16 residues long. V trimming: 5 bases; J trimming: 2 bases; junction bases outside the gene matches: 7. TCRdb ran MiXCR on the 5' RACE reads and lists one entry per CDR3 protein. Of under 250,000 distinct CDR3 sequences listed, around 3.1% are singletons. V usage is TRBV7-6 and J usage is TRBJ2-3, with 10 positions matching TRBD2. The sample here was CD4+ T cells sorted from PBMCs, taken 10 days after the yellow fever booster vaccination. This TCR was recovered from a man between 18 and 35 years old who received the YFV17D yellow fever vaccine. The CDR3 coding sequence is TGTGCCAGCAGCGTACAGCGGGGGGGGGCCACAGATACGCAGTATTTT. Translating gives CASSVQRGGATDTQYF. The variable domain in full, completed from reference TRBV7-6 and TRBJ2-3, reads GAGVSQSPRYKVTKRGQDVALRCDPISGHVSLYWYRQALGQGPEFLTYFNYEAQQDKSGLPNDRFSAERPEGSISTLTIQRTEQRDSAMYRCASSVQRGGATDTQYFGPGTRLTVL.